The T cell receptor beta chain under discussion was sequenced for a study of shared clonotypes between healthy human individuals. Study-level information: The study drew on two women and three men aged 18 to 49 as donors. Per donor, three plates held CD4 naive cells, three held CD4 memory, two held CD8 naive and one held CD8 memory.

About 30,000 T cell genomes, or approximately 0.2 ug DNA, went into the sorted-subset replicate PCRs. Repertoires were generated with immunoSEQ multiplex PCR, while TCRdb's copy carries only in-frame clones and drops some. The sample holds 2 million to 2.5 million clones, roughly 93% seen once. Trimming cost V 8 bases and J 0 bases, with 11 bases left between them. The CDR3 spans 14 residues. Germline CDR1 SNHLY, CDR2 FYNNEI. Memory CD4+ cells were the fraction left after CD45RA+ naive selection. The sequenced sample consisted of naive CD4+ T cells from PBMCs. Documented subset: CD45RA+ positively selected. The V call is TRBV2, the J call TRBJ1-5; D gene uncertain. This receptor was identified in a man younger than 30 in good health. Some clones in this sample may be carry-over from other donors' samples. The chain's CDR3 is CASGGGYSNQPQHF. CDR3 nucleotides: TGTGCCAGCGGAGGAGGGTATAGCAATCAGCCCCAGCATTTT.